This passage covers 11 T cell receptor beta chains from one sample sequenced in a study of blood T cell repertoires in COVID-19. Repertoires were generated with immunoSEQ multiplex PCR, while TCRdb's copy carries only in-frame clones and drops some. The table includes some 240,000 clones, 60% to 85% detected once. The specimen was peripheral blood. These receptors all stem from a woman in her 70s with acute or convalescent COVID-19.

This chain uses TRBV7-2 with TRBJ2-1; TRBD1 aligns across 7 bases. The CDR3 extends over 13 amino acids. The V and J ends lost 5 bases and 8 bases, in that order; junction bases with no gene match: 6. Germline CDR1 SGHTA, CDR2 FQGNSA. The DNA for the CDR3 is TGTGCCAGCAGCCCTAGACAGGGAGATGAGCAGTTCTTC. It is translated as CASSPRQGDEQFF.

The CDR3 sequence is CASSPGQGRNTGELFF. CDR3 in DNA: TGTGCCAGTAGCCCCGGACAGGGTAGAAACACCGGGGAGCTGTTTTTT. V is TRBV19 and J is TRBJ2-2; 8 bases fit TRBD1. Germline V gene lookup returns CDR1 LNHDA and CDR2 SQIVND (reference sequence). The CDR3 length is 16 residues. Trimming cost V 6 bases and J 2 bases; bases outside gene matches: 8.

The chain has TRBV4-1 and TRBJ1-2; a possible D gene is TRBD1 (5 bases). In germline, CDR1 is MGHRA, CDR2 YSYEKL. The CDR3 extends over 15 amino acids. The germline V and J ends were trimmed by 6 bases and 7 bases, with 21 bases remaining between them. The CDR3, as DNA: TGCGCCAGCAGTGCGGGGCTTCGGGAAGTTTTTGGCTACACCTTC. Translated, it gives CASSAGLREVFGYTF.

V usage is TRBV7-2 and J usage is TRBJ2-4; 9 bases match TRBD1. The CDR3 has 14 amino acids. CDR1 is SGHTA, CDR2 FQGNSA, per germline. Losses at the gene ends were 6 bases for V and 9 bases for J; bases not matched to a gene: 9. Written as DNA, the CDR3 is TGTGCCAGCAGTCAGGGACAGGGATGGGCCATTCAGTACTTC. Translated: CASSQGQGWAIQYF.

The V and J genes are TRBV6-1 and TRBJ2-7; D is unclear. The CDR3 consists of 13 residues. Trimming removed 3 bases at V and 0 bases at J, with 6 bases between. Germline V gene lookup returns CDR1 MNHNS and CDR2 SASEGT. CDR3 DNA sequence: TGTGCCAGCAGTGAGGCACACTCCTACGAGCAGTACTTC. It encodes CASSEAHSYEQYF.

The chain couples TRBV24-1 to TRBJ1-2; 9 nucleotides agree with TRBD1. Looked up from germline, CDR1 is KGHDR and CDR2 is SFDVKD. V lost 9 bases, J lost 4 bases, and 8 bases stayed unmatched. The CDR3 runs 14 residues. The CDR3 spells CATSPGQGTYGYTF. Here the CDR3 DNA reads TGTGCCACCTCCCCGGGACAGGGAACCTATGGCTACACCTTC.

The J gene is TRBJ2-3, the V gene TRBV30; 8 bases match TRBD1. CDR1 and CDR2 from the germline V gene are GTSNPN and SVGIG (reference sequence). After removal of 8 bases from V and 3 bases from J, the junction contained 13 bases not matched to a gene. The CDR3 has 15 amino acids. This CDR3 is CAHVTGTGWTDTQYF. The CDR3 DNA is TGTGCCCATGTAACCGGGACAGGCTGGACAGATACGCAGTATTTT.

The CDR3 DNA reads TGTGCCAGCAGCTTGGGGTTGAACAGTCAAGAGACCCAGTACTTC. This sequence encodes CASSLGLNSQETQYF. The V and J genes are TRBV5-4 and TRBJ2-5, with D unclear. The CDR3 extends over 15 amino acids. Germline V lookup: CDR1 SGHNT, CDR2 YYREEE (reference sequence). V was trimmed by 0 bases and J by 2 bases, leaving 11 bases between them.

This sequence joins TRBV3-1 (or the pseudogene TRBV3-2) and TRBJ1-4, with 7 bases matching TRBD1. Germline V CDR1 and CDR2: LGHDT, YNNKEL (reference sequence). After removal of 4 bases from V and 4 bases from J, the junction contained 6 bases not matched to a gene. There are 15 residues in the CDR3. The CDR3 coding sequence is TGTGCCAGCAGCCGGGGACAGAACCTTAATGAAAAACTGTTTTTT. Amino acids: CASSRGQNLNEKLFF.

J is TRBJ1-2 and V is TRBV7-2, with TRBD1 identical over 7 bases. Trimming at V came to 5 bases and at J to 2 bases, leaving 5 bases not matched to a gene. Germline CDR1 SGHTA, CDR2 FQGNSA. This CDR3 contains 14 residues. CDR3 bases: TGTGCCAGCAGCCCGACAGGGAGGAACTATGGCTACACCTTC. Its translation is CASSPTGRNYGYTF.

This clone appeared once. The chain recombines TRBV25-1 with TRBJ1-4; no clear D. Per germline, CDR1 MGHDK and CDR2 SYGVNS. This CDR3 is built from 14 residues. Trimming removed 6 bases from V and 8 bases from J, with 16 bases in between. The CDR3 loop reads CASSGSRVGEKLFF. Written as DNA, the CDR3 is TGTGCCAGCAGCGGTTCGAGGGTCGGAGAAAAACTGTTTTTT. The full variable domain, its missing parts supplied by reference TRBV25-1 and TRBJ1-4, is EADIYQTPRYLVIGTGKKITLECSQTMGHDKMYWYQQDPGMELHLIHYSYGVNSTEKGDLSSESTVSRIRTEHFPLTLESARPSHTSQYLCASSGSRVGEKLFFGSGTQLSVL.